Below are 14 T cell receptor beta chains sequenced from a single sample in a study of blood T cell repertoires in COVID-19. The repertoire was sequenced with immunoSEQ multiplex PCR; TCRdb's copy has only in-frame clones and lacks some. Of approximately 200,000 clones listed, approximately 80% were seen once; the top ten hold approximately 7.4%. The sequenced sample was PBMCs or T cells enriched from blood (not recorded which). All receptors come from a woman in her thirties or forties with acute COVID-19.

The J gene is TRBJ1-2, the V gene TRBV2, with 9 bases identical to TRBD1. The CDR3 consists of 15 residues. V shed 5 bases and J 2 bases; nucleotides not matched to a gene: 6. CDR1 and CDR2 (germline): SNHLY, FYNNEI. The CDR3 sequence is CASSPPGTGNYGYTF. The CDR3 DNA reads TGTGCCAGCAGTCCGCCCGGGACAGGGAACTATGGCTACACCTTC.

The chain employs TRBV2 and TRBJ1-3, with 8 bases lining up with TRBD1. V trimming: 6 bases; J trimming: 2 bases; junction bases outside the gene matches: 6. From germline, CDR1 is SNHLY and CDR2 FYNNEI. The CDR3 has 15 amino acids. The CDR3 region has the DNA TGTGCCAGCAGCGCGGACAGGGCGGCTGGAAACACCATATATTTT. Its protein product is CASSADRAAGNTIYF.

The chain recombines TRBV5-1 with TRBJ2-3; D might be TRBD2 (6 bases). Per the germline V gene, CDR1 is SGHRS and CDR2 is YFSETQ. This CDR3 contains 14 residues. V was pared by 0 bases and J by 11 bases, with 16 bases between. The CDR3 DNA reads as TGCGCCAGCAGCTTGGATCCTAGCGAATTCCGGCAGTATTTT. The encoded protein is CASSLDPSEFRQYF.

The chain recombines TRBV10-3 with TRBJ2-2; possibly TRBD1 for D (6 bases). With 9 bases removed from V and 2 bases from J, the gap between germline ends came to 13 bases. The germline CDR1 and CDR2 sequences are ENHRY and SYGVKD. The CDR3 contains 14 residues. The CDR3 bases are TGTGCCATGGGCAGGACAGACAACACCGGGGAGCTGTTTTTT. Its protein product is CAMGRTDNTGELFF.

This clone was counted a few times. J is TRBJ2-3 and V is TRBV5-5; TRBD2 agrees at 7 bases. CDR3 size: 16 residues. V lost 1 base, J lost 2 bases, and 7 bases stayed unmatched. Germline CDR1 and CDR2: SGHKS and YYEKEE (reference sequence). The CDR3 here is CASSLSVRDYTDTQYF. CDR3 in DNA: TGTGCCAGCAGCTTGTCGGTCAGGGACTACACAGATACGCAGTATTTT.

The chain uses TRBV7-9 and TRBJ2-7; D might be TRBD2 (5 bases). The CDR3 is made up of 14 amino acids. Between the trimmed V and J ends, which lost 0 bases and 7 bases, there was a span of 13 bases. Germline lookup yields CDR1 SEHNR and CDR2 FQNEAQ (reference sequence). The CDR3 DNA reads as TGTGCCAGCAGCTTAGCAAGATCACTAGGAGAGCAGTACTTC. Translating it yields CASSLARSLGEQYF. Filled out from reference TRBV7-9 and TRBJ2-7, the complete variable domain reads DTGVSQNPRHKITKRGQNVTFRCDPISEHNRLYWYRQTLGQGPEFLTYFQNEAQLEKSRLLSDRFSAERPKGSFSTLEIQRTEQGDSAMYLCASSLARSLGEQYFGPGTRLTVT.

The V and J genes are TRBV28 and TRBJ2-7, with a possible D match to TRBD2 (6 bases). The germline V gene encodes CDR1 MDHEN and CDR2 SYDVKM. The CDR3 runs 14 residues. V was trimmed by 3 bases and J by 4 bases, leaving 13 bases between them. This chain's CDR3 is CASSFPAGDYEQYF. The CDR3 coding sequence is TGTGCCAGCAGTTTTCCAGCGGGCGATTACGAGCAGTACTTC.

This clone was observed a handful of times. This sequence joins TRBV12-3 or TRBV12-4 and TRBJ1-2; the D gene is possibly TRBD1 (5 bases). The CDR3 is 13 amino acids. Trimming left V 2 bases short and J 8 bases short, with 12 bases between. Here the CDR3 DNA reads TGTGCCAGCAGTTTATCCAGGGAGGGAGGCTACACCTTC. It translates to CASSLSREGGYTF.

This CDR3 reads CASSLTRIADEQYF. CDR3 nucleotides: TGTGCCAGCAGCTTAACACGGATAGCCGACGAGCAGTACTTC. The V and J genes are TRBV7-6 and TRBJ2-7; D gene unclear. This CDR3 is built from 14 residues. CDR1 SGHVS and CDR2 FNYEAQ come from the germline V gene. V lost 2 bases and J lost 5, with 13 bases in between.

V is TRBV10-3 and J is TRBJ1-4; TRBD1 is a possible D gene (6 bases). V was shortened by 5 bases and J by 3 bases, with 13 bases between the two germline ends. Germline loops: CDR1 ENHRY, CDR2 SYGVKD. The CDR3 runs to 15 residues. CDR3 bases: TGTGCCATCAGTTCACAGGGAGGGGCTAATGAAAAACTGTTTTTT. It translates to CAISSQGGANEKLFF.

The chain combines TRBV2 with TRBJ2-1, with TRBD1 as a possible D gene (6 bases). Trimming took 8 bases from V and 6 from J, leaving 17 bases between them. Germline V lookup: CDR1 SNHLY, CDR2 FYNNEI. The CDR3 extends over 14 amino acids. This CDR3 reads CASLRQGFSNEQFF. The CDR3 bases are TGTGCCAGCTTGCGGCAGGGGTTTTCCAATGAGCAGTTCTTC.

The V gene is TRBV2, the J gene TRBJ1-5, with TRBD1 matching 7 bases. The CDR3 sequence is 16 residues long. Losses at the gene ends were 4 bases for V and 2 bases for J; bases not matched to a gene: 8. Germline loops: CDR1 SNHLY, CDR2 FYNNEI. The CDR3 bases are TGTGCCAGCAGTGCGGCAGGGGGTAGGGGCAATCAGCCCCAGCATTTT. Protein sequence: CASSAAGGRGNQPQHF.

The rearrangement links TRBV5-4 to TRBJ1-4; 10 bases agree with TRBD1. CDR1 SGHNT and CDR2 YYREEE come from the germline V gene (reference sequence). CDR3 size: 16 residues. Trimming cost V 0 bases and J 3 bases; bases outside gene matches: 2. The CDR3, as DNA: TGTGCCAGCAGCTTGGGGGGGACAGGGGCTAATGAAAAACTGTTTTTT. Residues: CASSLGGTGANEKLFF.

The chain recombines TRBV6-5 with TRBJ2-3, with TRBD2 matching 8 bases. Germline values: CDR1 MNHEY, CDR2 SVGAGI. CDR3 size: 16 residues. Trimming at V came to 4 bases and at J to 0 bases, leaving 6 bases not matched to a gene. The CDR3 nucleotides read TGTGCCAGCAGTTCCCCAGCGGGGGCAAGCACAGATACGCAGTATTTT. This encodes CASSSPAGASTDTQYF.